One and the same sample provided the 17 T cell receptor beta chains below, sequenced in a study of T-cell memory formation after mild COVID-19. TCRdb reanalysed the 5' RACE reads using MiXCR and keeps one entry per CDR3 protein. The sample records roughly 600,000 distinct CDR3 sequences, about a sixth being singletons. The sequenced sample consisted of PBMCs or a T cell subset sorted from them (not recorded which). Receptors originate from an adult woman who had mild COVID-19 (a few samples of this study predate the infection). Cell type and time point are not known.

V and J are TRBV5-1 and TRBJ2-3, with 8 bases lining up with TRBD1. This CDR3 has 15 residues. CDR1 and CDR2 (germline): SGHRS, YFSETQ. J was trimmed by 2 bases and V by 4 bases; bases with no gene match: 6. Here the CDR3 reads CASSGPRGPTDTQYF. The CDR3 bases are TGCGCCAGCAGCGGACCCAGGGGGCCCACAGATACGCAGTATTTT.

The chain employs TRBV24-1 and TRBJ2-5; D not resolved. V was clipped by 6 bases and J by 1 base, with 8 bases between them. The CDR3 length is 13 residues. In germline, CDR1 is KGHDR, CDR2 SFDVKD. CDR3 region: CATSPPGQETQYF. CDR3 nucleotide sequence: TGTGCCACCAGTCCCCCGGGCCAAGAGACCCAGTACTTC.

The V call is TRBV3-1, the J call TRBJ2-1, with 8 bases aligning to TRBD2. This CDR3 has 16 amino acids. With 0 bases clipped from V and 1 base from J, the junction kept 2 bases outside the gene matches. CDR1 LGHDT and CDR2 YNNKEL come from the germline V gene (reference sequence). DNA of the CDR3: TGTGCCAGCAGCCAAGATACGGGAGGGTCCTACAATGAGCAGTTCTTC. Translating it yields CASSQDTGGSYNEQFF.

The chain joins TRBV15 to TRBJ1-3; D gene unclear. V shed 1 base and J shed 0 bases, with 7 bases lying between them. Germline CDR1 is LNHNV and CDR2 is YYDKDF (reference sequence). There are 15 residues in the CDR3. The CDR3 spells CATSRGSSSGNTIYF. The CDR3 bases are TGTGCCACCAGCAGAGGTAGCAGCTCTGGAAACACCATATATTTT.

The V gene is TRBV5-1, the J gene TRBJ2-1; D call uncertain. The V end was cut by 0 bases, the J end by 1 base, with 11 bases between. This CDR3 comprises 16 residues. In germline, CDR1 is SGHRS, CDR2 YFSETQ. This CDR3 is CASSLAGRRSYNEQFF. Written as DNA, the CDR3 is TGCGCCAGCAGCTTGGCGGGCAGGCGATCCTACAATGAGCAGTTCTTC.

V usage is TRBV4-3 and J usage is TRBJ1-2; D gene uncertain. The CDR3 runs to 17 residues. The V and J ends lost 4 bases and 3 bases respectively, with 21 bases between them. From germline, CDR1 is LGHNA and CDR2 YSLEER. The CDR3 protein is CASSPSAFASRYYGYTF. The CDR3 DNA reads TGCGCCAGCAGCCCAAGTGCTTTCGCCTCGAGATACTATGGCTACACCTTC.

This clonotype was observed a few times. The chain couples TRBV4-2 to TRBJ2-7; TRBD2 matches 11 bases. Trimming cost V 1 base and J 5 bases; bases outside gene matches: 10. Germline values: CDR1 LGHNA, CDR2 YNFKEQ. The CDR3 is 17 residues long. Here the CDR3 reads CASSQGRLAGRGDEQYF. The CDR3 DNA follows: TGTGCCAGCAGCCAAGGTCGACTAGCGGGGAGGGGGGACGAGCAGTACTTC.

The chain couples TRBV21-1 to TRBJ1-1; the table's D call of TRBD1 was not tested on the DNA. TRBV21-1 is assigned pseudogene status. The CDR3 is made up of 16 amino acids. CDR3 DNA: TGTGCCAGCAGCAAGGGACAGGACCTCATGAACACTGAAGCTTTCTTT. It translates to CASSKGQDLMNTEAFF.

The V and J genes are TRBV7-8 and TRBJ2-3; D call uncertain. Per germline, CDR1 SGHVS and CDR2 FQNEAQ. The CDR3 has 15 amino acids. V shed 1 base and J shed 1 base, with 9 bases lying between them. CDR3 in amino acids: CASSLEGSRTDTQYF. In nucleotides, the CDR3 is TGTGCCAGCAGCTTAGAAGGCAGCCGCACAGATACGCAGTATTTT. Based on the CDR3 plus reference TRBV7-8 and TRBJ2-3, the full variable domain is GAGVSQSPRYKVAKRGQDVALRCDPISGHVSLFWYQQALGQGPEFLTYFQNEAQLDKSGLPSDRFFAERPEGSVSTLKIQRTQQEDSAVYLCASSLEGSRTDTQYFGPGTRLTVL.

V gene TRBV29-1 combines with J gene TRBJ2-7; D ambiguous. The CDR3 spans 13 residues. V shed 5 bases and J shed 3 bases, with 14 bases lying between them. The germline V gene has CDR1 SQVTM and CDR2 ANQGSEA. CDR3 bases: TGCAGCGTTTCCGGACGAAACGTCTACGAGCAGTACTTC. It is translated as CSVSGRNVYEQYF.

This clonotype was observed once. The chain is built from TRBV9 and TRBJ2-3, with D maybe TRBD1 (5 bases). The CDR3 covers 15 residues. The V end lost 0 bases, the J end lost 7 bases, and 15 bases lay between the germline ends. Germline lookup yields CDR1 SGDLS and CDR2 YYNGEE. CDR3 loop: CASSVGWQGTNTQYF. The CDR3 coding sequence is TGTGCCAGCAGCGTAGGATGGCAGGGTACTAATACGCAGTATTTT.

V and J are TRBV7-9 and TRBJ1-5; D unclear. Germline V CDR1 and CDR2: SEHNR, FQNEAQ (reference sequence). The CDR3 runs to 16 residues. Trimming left V 1 base short and J 5 bases short, with 15 bases between. The CDR3 coding sequence is TGTGCCAGCAGCTTAGTAGTGAAAGGATTCCATCAGCCCCAGCATTTT. Amino acids: CASSLVVKGFHQPQHF.

This rearrangement joins TRBV14 to TRBJ1-1, with D perhaps matching TRBD1 (5 bases). This CDR3 spans 14 amino acids. Germline V gene sequence: CDR1 SGHDN, CDR2 FVKESK. V was pared by 1 base and J by 3 bases, with 9 bases between. The CDR3 bases are TGTGCCAGCAGCCAAGCAGGGAAGGACACTGAAGCTTTCTTT. As protein: CASSQAGKDTEAFF. Variable domain in full (rest from reference TRBV14 and TRBJ1-1): EAGVTQFPSHSVIEKGQTVTLRCDPISGHDNLYWYRRVMGKEIKFLLHFVKESKQDESGMPNNRFLAERTGGTYSTLKVQPAELEDSGVYFCASSQAGKDTEAFFGQGTRLTVV.

This clonotype occurred a few times. V gene TRBV4-3 combines with J gene TRBJ2-2; no clear D gene. Germline values: CDR1 LGHNA, CDR2 YSLEER. Trimming stripped 1 base from V and 4 bases from J, with 10 bases between. This CDR3 has 15 residues. CDR3 sequence: CASSQVRAVTGELFF. The CDR3 nucleotides read TGCGCCAGCAGCCAAGTAAGGGCTGTCACCGGGGAGCTGTTTTTT.

This clonotype was counted between two and nine times. This rearrangement joins TRBV5-5 to TRBJ2-1; D gene unclear. Trimming shortened V by 1 base and J by 0 bases, and 8 bases separated the two germline ends. Germline loops: CDR1 SGHKS, CDR2 YYEKEE (reference sequence). CDR3 length: 15 amino acids. The CDR3 DNA is TGTGCCAGCAGCTTGTTCCACGACTCCTACAATGAGCAGTTCTTC. It translates to CASSLFHDSYNEQFF.

This clonotype was seen many times. The CDR3 bases are TGTGCCAGCAGTTTATTTCCCCGTCTGAATGAGCAGTTCTTC. Translation: CASSLFPRLNEQFF. The J gene is TRBJ2-1, the V gene TRBV27; no clear D. The V end lost 1 base, the J end lost 7 bases, and 11 bases lay between the germline ends. This CDR3 is built from 14 residues. Germline V CDR1 and CDR2: MNHEY, SMNVEV (reference sequence).

Regarding this clonotype: The final CDR3 position lacks the conserved phenylalanine or tryptophan, pointing to a likely read error. The DNA is omitted, as the CDR3 cannot be located on it reliably, and the CDR3 follows TCRdb's listing. V usage is TRBV12-3 or TRBV12-4 and J usage is TRBJ1-2; the DNA was not used to check the table's D call, TRBD1. Counting both end residues, the CDR3 totals 12 amino acids. The CDR3 here is CASSPGTVGLAL.